This T cell receptor beta chain was found in a study of shared clonotypes between healthy human individuals. At the level of the study: Aged between 18 and 49, the donors were a couple of women and three men.

As defined, naive CD8 cells were CD45RO-negative and positively selected for CCR7, with terminally differentiated effector memory CD45RA+ cells excluded. Notes on this clone: Its antigen is unknown.

Broader study findings: Some clonotypes were shared by all four sorted-subset donors, while others were not shared. The non-shared ones had lower generation probabilities than the shared ones.

The method was immunoSEQ multiplex PCR; TCRdb's version includes in-frame clones alone and lacks a portion of them. The table records roughly 2,000,000 clones, about 94% of them present only once. The TCR comes from a man in his late teens or twenties in good health. Input material: naive CD8+ T cells sorted from blood.

The CDR3, as DNA: TGCGCCAGCAGTGAGTTCGCAGGGAAATCCTACGAGCAGTACTTC. Its protein is CASSEFAGKSYEQYF. This chain links TRBV10-1 with TRBJ2-7; possible D gene TRBD1, 5 bases. The CDR3 consists of 15 residues. Germline CDR1 reads WNHNN; CDR2 reads SYGVQD (reference sequence). Trimming shortened V by 1 base and J by 1 base, and 11 bases separated the two germline ends.